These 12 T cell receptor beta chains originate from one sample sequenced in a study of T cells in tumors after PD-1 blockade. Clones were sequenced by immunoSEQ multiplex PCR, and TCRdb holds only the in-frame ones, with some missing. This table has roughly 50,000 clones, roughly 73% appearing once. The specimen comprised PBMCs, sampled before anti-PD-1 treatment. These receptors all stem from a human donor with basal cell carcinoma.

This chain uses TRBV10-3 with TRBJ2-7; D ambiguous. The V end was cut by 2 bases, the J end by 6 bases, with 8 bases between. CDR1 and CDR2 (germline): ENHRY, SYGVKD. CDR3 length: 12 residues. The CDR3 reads CAISEPSPEQYF. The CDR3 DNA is TGTGCCATCAGTGAGCCTTCTCCCGAGCAGTACTTC.

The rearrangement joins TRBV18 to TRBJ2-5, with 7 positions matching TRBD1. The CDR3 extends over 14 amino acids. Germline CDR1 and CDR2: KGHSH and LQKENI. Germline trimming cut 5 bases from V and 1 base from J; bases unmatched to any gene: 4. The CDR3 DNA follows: TGTGCCAGCTCATTGCGACAGGGCCAAGAGACCCAGTACTTC. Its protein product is CASSLRQGQETQYF. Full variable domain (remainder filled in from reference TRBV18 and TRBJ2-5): NAGVMQNPRHLVRRRGQEARLRCSPMKGHSHVYWYRQLPEEGLKFMVYLQKENIIDESGMPKERFSAEFPKEGPSILRIQQVVRGDSAAYFCASSLRQGQETQYFGPGTRLLVL.

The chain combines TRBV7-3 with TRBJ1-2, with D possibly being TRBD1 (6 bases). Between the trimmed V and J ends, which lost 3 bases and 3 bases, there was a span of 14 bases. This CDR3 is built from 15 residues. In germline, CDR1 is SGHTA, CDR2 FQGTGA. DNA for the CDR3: TGTGCCAGCAGCTTTAGCGTCCGACAGGACTATGGCTACACCTTC. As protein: CASSFSVRQDYGYTF.

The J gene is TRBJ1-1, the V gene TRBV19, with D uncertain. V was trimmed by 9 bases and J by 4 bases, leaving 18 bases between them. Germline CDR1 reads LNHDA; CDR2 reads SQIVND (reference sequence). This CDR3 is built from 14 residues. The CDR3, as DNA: TGTGCCAGCCGAATCTTGACGGAGGGCACTGAAGCTTTCTTT. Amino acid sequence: CASRILTEGTEAFF.

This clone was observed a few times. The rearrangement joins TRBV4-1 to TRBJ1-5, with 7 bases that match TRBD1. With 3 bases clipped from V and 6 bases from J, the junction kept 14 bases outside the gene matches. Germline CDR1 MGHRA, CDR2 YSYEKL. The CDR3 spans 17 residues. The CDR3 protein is CASSQDEGADTLQPQHF. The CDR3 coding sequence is TGCGCCAGCAGCCAGGATGAGGGGGCGGACACCCTTCAGCCCCAGCATTTT.

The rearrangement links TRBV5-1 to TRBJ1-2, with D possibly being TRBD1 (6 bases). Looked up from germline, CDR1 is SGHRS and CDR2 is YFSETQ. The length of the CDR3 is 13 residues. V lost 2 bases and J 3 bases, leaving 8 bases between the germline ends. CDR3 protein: CASSLQGDYGYTF. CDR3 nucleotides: TGCGCCAGCAGCTTACAGGGAGACTATGGCTACACCTTC.

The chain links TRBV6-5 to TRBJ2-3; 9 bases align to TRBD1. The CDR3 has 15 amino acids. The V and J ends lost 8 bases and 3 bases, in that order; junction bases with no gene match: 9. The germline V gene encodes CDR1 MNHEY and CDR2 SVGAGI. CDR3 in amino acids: CASRTGGFGTDTQYF. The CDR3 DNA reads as TGTGCCAGCCGAACAGGGGGCTTTGGGACAGATACGCAGTATTTT.

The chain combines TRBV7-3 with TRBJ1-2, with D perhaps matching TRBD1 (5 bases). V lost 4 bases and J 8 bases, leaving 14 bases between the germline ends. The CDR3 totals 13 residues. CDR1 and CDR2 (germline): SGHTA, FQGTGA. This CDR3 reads CASSSAGLRGYTF. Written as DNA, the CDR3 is TGTGCCAGCAGCTCAGCGGGGCTGCGGGGCTACACCTTC.

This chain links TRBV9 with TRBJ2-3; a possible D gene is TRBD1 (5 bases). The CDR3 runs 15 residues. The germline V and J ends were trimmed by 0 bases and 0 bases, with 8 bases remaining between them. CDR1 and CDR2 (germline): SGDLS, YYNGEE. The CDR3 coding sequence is TGTGCCAGCAGCGTAGAGGGGTGGAGCACAGATACGCAGTATTTT. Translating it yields CASSVEGWSTDTQYF. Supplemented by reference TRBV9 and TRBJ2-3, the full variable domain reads DSGVTQTPKHLITATGQRVTLRCSPRSGDLSVYWYQQSLDQGLQFLIQYYNGEERAKGNILERFSAQQFPDLHSELNLSSLELGDSALYFCASSVEGWSTDTQYFGPGTRLTVL.

The CDR3 reads CASRDLAGNNEQFF. The CDR3 coding sequence is TGTGCCAGTAGAGACTTAGCGGGAAACAATGAGCAGTTCTTC. The chain combines TRBV19 with TRBJ2-1; 8 bases align to TRBD2. The CDR3 is 14 amino acids. Germline assignment: CDR1 LNHDA and CDR2 SQIVND (reference sequence). V was clipped by 6 bases and J by 5 bases; unmatched bases: 6.

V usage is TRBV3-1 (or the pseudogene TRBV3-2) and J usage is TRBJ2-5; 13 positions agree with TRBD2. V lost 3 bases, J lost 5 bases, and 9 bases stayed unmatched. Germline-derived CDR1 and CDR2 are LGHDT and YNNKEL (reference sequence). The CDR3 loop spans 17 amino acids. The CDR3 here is CASSQSRGLAGEETQYF. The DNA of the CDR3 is TGTGCCAGCAGCCAGTCTCGAGGACTAGCGGGAGAGGAGACCCAGTACTTC.

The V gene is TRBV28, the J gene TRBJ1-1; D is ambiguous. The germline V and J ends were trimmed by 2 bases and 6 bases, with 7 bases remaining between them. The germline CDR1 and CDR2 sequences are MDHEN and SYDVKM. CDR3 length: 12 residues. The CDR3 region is CASSLQGPEAFF. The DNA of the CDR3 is TGTGCCAGCAGTTTACAAGGGCCTGAAGCTTTCTTT.